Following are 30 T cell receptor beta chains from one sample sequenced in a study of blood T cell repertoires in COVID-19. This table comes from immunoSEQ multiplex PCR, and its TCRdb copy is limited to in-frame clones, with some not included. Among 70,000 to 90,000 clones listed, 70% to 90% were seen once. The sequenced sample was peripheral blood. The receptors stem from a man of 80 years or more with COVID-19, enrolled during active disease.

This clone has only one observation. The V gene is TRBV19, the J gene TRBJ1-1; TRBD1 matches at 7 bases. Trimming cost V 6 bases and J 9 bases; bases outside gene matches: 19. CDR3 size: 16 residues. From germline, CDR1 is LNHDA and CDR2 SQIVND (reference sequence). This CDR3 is CASSSVGTTGKGKAFF. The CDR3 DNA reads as TGTGCCAGTAGCTCCGTAGGAACGACAGGGAAAGGTAAAGCTTTCTTT.

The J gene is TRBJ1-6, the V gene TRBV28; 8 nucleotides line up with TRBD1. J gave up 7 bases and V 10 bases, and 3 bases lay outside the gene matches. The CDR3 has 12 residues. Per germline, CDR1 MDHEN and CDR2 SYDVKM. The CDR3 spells CATRQGNSPLHF. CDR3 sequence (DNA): TGTGCCACCAGACAGGGGAATTCACCCCTCCACTTT. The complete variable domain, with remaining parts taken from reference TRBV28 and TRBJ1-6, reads DVKVTQSSRYLVKRTGEKVFLECVQDMDHENMFWYRQDPGLGLRLIYFSYDVKMKEKGDIPEGYSVSREKKERFSLILESASTNQTSMYLCATRQGNSPLHFGNGTRLTVT.

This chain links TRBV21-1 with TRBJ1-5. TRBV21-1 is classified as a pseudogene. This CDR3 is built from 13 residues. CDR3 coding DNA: TGTGCCAGCAGCAATCGGGGTAATCAGCCCCAGCATTTT. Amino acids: CASSNRGNQPQHF.

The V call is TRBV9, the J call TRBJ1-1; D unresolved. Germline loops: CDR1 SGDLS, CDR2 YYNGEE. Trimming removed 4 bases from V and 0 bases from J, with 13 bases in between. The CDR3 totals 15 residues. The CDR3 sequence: CASSRGGQLNTEAFF. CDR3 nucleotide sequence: TGTGCCAGCAGCCGGGGAGGGCAGCTGAACACTGAAGCTTTCTTT. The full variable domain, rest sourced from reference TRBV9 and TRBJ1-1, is DSGVTQTPKHLITATGQRVTLRCSPRSGDLSVYWYQQSLDQGLQFLIQYYNGEERAKGNILERFSAQQFPDLHSELNLSSLELGDSALYFCASSRGGQLNTEAFFGQGTRLTVV.

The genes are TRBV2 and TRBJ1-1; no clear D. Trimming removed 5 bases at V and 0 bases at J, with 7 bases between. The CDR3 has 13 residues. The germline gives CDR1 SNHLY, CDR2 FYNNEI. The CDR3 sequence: CASSYHMNTEAFF. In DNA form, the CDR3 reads TGTGCCAGCAGTTATCACATGAACACTGAAGCTTTCTTT.

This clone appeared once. The CDR3 bases are TGTGCCAGCAGCTTGCAGGGGACCTACGAGCAGTACTTC. This sequence encodes CASSLQGTYEQYF. The gene calls are TRBV5-4 and TRBJ2-7, with D possibly matching TRBD1 (6 bases). The CDR3 extends over 13 amino acids. V was trimmed by 1 base and J by 2 bases, leaving 7 bases between them. CDR1 is SGHNT, CDR2 YYREEE, per germline (reference sequence).

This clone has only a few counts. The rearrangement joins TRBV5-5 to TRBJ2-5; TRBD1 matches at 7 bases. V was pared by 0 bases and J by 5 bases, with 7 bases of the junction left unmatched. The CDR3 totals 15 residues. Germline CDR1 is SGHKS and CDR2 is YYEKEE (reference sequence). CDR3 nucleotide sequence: TGTGCCAGCAGCTTGGGGGGACAGTTCCGGGAGACCCAGTACTTC. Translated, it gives CASSLGGQFRETQYF. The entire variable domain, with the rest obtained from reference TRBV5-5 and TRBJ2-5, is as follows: DAGVTQSPTHLIKTRGQQVTLRCSPISGHKSVSWYQQVLGQGPQFIFQYYEKEERGRGNFPDRFSARQFPNYSSELNVNALLLGDSALYLCASSLGGQFRETQYFGPGTRLLVL.

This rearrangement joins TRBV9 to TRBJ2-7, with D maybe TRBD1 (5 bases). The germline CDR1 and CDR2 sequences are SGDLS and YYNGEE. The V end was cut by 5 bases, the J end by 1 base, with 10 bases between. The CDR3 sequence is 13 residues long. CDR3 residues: CASRPSGSYEQYF. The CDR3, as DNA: TGTGCCAGCAGACCCTCAGGGTCCTACGAGCAGTACTTC.

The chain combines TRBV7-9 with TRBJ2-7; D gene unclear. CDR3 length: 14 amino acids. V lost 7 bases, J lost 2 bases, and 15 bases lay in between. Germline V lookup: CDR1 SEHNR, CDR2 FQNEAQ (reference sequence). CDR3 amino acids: CASNQVVETYEQYF. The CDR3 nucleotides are TGTGCCAGCAACCAGGTGGTGGAAACCTACGAGCAGTACTTC.

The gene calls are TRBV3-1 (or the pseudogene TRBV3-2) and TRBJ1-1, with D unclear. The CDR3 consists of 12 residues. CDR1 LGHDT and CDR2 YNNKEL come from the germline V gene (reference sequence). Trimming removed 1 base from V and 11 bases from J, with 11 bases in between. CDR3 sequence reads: CASSQVGNGAFF. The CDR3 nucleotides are TGTGCCAGCAGCCAAGTTGGAAACGGGGCTTTCTTT.

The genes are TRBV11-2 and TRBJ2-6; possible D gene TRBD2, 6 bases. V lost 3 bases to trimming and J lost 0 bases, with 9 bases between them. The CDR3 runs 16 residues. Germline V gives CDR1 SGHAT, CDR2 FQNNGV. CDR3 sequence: CASSLDYHSGANVLTF. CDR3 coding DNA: TGTGCCAGCAGCTTGGACTACCACTCTGGGGCCAACGTCCTGACTTTC.

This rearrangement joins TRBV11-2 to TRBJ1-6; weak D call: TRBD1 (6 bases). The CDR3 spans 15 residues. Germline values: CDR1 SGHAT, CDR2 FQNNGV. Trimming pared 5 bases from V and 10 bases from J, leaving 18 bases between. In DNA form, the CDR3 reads TGTGCCAGCAGCAAAATTGGGACAATTTCCTCACCCCTCCACTTT. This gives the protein CASSKIGTISSPLHF. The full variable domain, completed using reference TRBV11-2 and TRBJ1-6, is EAGVAQSPRYKIIEKRQSVAFWCNPISGHATLYWYQQILGQGPKLLIQFQNNGVVDDSQLPKDRFSAERLKGVDSTLKIQPAKLEDSAVYLCASSKIGTISSPLHFGNGTRLTVT.

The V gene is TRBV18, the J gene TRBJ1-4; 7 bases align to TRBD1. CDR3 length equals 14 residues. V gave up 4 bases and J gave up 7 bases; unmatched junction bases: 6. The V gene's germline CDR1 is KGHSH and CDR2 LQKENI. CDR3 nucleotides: TGTGCCAGCTCACTTACGACAGGGTCTGAAAAACTGTTTTTT. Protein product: CASSLTTGSEKLFF.

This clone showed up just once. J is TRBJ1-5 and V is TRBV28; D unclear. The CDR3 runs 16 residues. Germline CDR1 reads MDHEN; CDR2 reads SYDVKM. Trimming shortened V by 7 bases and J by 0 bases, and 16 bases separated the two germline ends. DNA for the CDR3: TGTGCCAGCAACTTCGCCCTGTCCTATAGCAATCAGCCCCAGCATTTT. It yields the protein CASNFALSYSNQPQHF.

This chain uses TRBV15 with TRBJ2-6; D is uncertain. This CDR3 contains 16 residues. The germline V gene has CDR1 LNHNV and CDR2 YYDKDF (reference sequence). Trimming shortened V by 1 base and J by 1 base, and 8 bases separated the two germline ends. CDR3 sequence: CATSRGGDSGANVLTF. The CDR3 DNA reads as TGTGCCACCAGCAGAGGAGGAGATTCTGGGGCCAACGTCCTGACTTTC.

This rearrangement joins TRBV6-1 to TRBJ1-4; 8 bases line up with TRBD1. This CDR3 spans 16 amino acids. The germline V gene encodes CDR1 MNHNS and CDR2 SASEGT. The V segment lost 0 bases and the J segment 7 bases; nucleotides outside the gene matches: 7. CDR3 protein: CASSEAPGTGLEKLFF. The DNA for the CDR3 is TGTGCCAGCAGTGAAGCGCCGGGGACAGGTCTTGAAAAACTGTTTTTT.

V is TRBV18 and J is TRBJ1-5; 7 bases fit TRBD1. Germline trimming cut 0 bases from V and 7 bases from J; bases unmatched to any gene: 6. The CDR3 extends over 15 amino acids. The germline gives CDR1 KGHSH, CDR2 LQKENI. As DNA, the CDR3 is TGTGCCAGCTCACCACCGGAGGGGGCCGGCCAGCCCCAGCATTTT. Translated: CASSPPEGAGQPQHF.

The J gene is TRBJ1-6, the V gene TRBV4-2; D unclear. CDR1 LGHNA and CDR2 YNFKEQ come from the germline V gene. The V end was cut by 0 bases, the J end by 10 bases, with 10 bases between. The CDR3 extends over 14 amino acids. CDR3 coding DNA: TGTGCCAGCAGCCAAGAGAGTAGGAGATCACCCCTCCACTTT. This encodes CASSQESRRSPLHF.

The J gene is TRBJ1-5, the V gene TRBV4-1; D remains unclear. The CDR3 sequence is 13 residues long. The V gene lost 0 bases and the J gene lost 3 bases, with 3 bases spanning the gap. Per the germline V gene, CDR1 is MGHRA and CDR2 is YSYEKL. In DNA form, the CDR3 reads TGCGCCAGCAGCCAAGATCACAATCAGCCCCAGCATTTT. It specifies CASSQDHNQPQHF.

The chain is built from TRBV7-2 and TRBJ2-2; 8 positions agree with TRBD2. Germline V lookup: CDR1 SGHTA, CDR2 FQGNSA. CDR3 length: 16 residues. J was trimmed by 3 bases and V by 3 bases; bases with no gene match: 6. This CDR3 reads CASSFQSGGDTGELFF. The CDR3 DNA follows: TGTGCCAGCAGCTTCCAAAGCGGGGGAGACACCGGGGAGCTGTTTTTT.

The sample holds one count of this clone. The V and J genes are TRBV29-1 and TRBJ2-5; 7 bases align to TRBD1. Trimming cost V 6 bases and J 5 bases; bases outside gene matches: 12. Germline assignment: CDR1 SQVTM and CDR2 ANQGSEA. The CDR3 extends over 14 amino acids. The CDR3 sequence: CSVRHPDRVETQYF. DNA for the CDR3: TGCAGCGTGAGACATCCCGACAGGGTTGAGACCCAGTACTTC.

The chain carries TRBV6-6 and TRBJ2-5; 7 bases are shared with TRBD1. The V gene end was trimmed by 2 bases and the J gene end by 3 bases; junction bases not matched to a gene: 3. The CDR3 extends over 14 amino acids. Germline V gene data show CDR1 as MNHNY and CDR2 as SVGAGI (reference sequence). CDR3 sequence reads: CASSYRGQKETQYF. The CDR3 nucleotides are TGTGCCAGCAGTTACCGGGGACAGAAAGAGACCCAGTACTTC.

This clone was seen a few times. CDR3 in DNA: TGTGCCAGCAGCCCCCAACAGGGTCCCAACTATGGCTACACCTTC. As protein: CASSPQQGPNYGYTF. The chain is built from TRBV7-6 and TRBJ1-2; D may be TRBD1 (6 bases). The V and J ends lost 5 bases and 2 bases respectively, with 15 bases between them. Germline CDR1 and CDR2: SGHVS and FNYEAQ. The CDR3 covers 15 residues.

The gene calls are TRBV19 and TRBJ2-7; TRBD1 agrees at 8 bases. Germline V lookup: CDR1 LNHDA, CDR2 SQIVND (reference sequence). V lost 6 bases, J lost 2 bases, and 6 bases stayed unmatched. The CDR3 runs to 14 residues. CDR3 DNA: TGTGCCAGTAGGTCCCGGACAGGGACCTACGAGCAGTACTTC. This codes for CASRSRTGTYEQYF.

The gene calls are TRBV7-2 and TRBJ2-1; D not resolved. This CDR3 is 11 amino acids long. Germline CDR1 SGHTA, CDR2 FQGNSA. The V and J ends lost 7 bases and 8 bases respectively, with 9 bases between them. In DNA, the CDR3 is TGTGCCAGCAACCAGGTGGATGAGCAGTTCTTC. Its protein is CASNQVDEQFF.

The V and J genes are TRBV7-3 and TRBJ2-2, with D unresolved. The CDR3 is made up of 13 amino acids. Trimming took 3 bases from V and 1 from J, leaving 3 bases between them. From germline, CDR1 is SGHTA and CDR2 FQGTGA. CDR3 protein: CASSFWNTGELFF. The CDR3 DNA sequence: TGTGCCAGCAGCTTCTGGAACACCGGGGAGCTGTTTTTT.

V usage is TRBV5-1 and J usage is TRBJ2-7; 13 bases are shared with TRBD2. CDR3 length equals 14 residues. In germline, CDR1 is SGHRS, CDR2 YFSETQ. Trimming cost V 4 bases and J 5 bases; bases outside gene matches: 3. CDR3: CASSLTSGGDEQYF. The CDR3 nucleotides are TGCGCCAGCAGCCTAACTAGCGGGGGGGACGAGCAGTACTTC.

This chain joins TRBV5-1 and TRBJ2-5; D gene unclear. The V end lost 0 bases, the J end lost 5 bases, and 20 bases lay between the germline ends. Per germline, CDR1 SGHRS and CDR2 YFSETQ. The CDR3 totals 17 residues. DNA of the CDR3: TGCGCCAGCAGCTTGGGGTTCGGTTCAGACAAAAGGGAGACCCAGTACTTC. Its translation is CASSLGFGSDKRETQYF.

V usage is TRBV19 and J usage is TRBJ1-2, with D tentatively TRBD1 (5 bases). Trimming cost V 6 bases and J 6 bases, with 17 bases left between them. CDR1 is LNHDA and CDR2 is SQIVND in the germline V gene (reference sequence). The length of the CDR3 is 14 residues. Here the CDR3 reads CASSPQVRVDGYTF. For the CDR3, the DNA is TGTGCCAGTAGCCCCCAGGTCAGGGTGGATGGCTACACCTTC.

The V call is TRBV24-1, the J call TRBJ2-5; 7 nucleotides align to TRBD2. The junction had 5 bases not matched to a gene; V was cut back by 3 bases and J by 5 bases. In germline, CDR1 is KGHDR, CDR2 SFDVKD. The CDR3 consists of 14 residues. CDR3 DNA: TGTGCCACCAGTGATGGGCGGGGAGGGGAGACCCAGTACTTC. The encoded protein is CATSDGRGGETQYF.